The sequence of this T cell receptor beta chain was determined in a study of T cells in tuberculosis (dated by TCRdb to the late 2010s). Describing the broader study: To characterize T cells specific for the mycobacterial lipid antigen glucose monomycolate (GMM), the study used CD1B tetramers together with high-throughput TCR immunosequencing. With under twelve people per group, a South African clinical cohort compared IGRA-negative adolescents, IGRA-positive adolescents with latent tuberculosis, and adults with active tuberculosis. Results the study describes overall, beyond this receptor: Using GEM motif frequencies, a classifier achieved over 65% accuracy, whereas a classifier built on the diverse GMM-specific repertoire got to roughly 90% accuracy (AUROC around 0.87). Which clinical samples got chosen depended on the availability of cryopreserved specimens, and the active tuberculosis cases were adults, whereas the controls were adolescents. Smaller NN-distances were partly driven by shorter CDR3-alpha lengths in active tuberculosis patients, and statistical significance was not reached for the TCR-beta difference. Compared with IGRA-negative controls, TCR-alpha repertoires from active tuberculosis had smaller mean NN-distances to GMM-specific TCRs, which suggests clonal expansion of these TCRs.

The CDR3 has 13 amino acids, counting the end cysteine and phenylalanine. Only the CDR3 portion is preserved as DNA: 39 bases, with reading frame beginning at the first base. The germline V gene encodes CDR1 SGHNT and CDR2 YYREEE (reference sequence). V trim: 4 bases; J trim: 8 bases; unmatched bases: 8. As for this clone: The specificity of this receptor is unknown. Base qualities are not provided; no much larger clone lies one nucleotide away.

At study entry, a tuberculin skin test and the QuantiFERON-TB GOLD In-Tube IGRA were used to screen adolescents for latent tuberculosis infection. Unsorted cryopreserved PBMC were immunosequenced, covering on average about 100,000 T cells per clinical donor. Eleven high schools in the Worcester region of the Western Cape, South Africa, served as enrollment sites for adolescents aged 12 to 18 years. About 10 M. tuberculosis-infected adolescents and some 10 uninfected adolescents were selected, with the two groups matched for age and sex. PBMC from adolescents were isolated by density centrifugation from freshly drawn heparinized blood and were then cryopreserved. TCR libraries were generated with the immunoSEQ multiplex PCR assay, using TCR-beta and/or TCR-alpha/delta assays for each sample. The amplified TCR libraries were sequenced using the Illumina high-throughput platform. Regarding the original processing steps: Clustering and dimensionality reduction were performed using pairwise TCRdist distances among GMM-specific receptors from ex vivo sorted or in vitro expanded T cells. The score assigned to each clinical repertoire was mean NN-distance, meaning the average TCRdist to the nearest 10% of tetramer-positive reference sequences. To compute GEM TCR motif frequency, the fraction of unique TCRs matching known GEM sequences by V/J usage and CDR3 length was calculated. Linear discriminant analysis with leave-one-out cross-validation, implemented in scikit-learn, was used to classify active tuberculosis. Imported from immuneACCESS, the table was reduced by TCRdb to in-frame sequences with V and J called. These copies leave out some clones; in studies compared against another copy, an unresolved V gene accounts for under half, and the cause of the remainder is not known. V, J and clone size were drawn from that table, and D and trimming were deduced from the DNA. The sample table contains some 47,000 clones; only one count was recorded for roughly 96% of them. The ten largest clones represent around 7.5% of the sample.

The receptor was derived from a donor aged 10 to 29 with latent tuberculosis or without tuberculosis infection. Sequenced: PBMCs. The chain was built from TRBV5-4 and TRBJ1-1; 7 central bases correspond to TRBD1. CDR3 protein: CASSAPTGLEAFF. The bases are TGTGCCAGCAGCGCCCCGACAGGGCTAGAAGCTTTCTTT. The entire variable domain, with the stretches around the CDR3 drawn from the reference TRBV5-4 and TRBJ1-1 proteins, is ETGVTQSPTHLIKTRGQQVTLRCSSQSGHNTVSWYQQALGQGPQFIFQYYREEENGRGNFPPRFSGLQFPNYSSELNVNALELDDSALYLCASSAPTGLEAFFGQGTRLTVV.